This T cell receptor (beta chain) was retrieved from a study of blood T cells in healthy people across ages. With regard to this clonotype: Its antigen is as yet unknown.

The authors ran a second PCR of about 7 to 12 cycles using a sample-barcoded 5' primer and a J-beta primer mix. TCRdb re-derived calls from the 5' RACE reads in MiXCR, one entry per CDR3 protein. This sample has about 780,000 distinct CDR3 sequences, with about 26% found just once. Study outcomes and limitations: A conclusive naive versus antigen-experienced comparison was prevented by the unsorted PBMCs.

This CDR3 region has 13 residues. V shed 6 bases and J shed 5 bases, with 13 bases lying between them. Germline V gives CDR1 MNHEY, CDR2 SVGAGI. The same sample was also studied in work on T cells of mothers and their children.

Sample: blood. The chain combines TRBV6-5 with TRBJ2-5, with D possibly TRBD2 on 6 matching bases. This clonotype originated in a boy aged 5-17 years in good health. The CDR3 protein is CASRPPGVETQYF. CDR3 DNA sequence: TGTGCCAGCAGGCCCCCGGGGGTGGAGACCCAGTACTTC.